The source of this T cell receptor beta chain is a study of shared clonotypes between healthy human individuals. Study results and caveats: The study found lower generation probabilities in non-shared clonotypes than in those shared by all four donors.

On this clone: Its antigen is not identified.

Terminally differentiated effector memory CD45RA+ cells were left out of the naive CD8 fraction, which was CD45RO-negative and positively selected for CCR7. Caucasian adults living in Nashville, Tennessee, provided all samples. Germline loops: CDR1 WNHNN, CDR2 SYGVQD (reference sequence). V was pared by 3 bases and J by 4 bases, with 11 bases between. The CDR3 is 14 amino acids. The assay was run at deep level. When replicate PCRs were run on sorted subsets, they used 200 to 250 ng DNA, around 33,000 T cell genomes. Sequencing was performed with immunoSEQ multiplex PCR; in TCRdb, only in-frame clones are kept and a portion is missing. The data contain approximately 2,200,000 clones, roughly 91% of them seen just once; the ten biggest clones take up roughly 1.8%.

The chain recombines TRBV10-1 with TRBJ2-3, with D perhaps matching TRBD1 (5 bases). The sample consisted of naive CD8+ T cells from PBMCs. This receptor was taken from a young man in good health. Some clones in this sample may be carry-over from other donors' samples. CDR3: CASSEGVGADTQYF. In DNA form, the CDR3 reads TGCGCCAGCAGTGAAGGGGTGGGCGCAGATACGCAGTATTTT.